One sample yielded the 30 T cell receptor beta chains listed below, sequenced in a study of identical twins (dated by TCRdb to the mid-2010s). The method was 5' RACE. The data were produced on an Illumina HiSeq 2000. TCRdb reworked the public reads: Q25 trimming with fastp, MiXCR clone assembly, productive beta chains retained. Each record represents a unique CDR3 protein, reported with the most common genes and DNA among its rows. Here the sample has about 530,000 distinct CDR3 sequences; 12% to 15% occur a single time. The top ten clonotypes cover less than 0.5% of the sample. These data are also associated with another study on yellow fever vaccine responses in identical twins.

The sequencing input was CD4+ T cells sorted from blood. These receptors came from a woman aged 18-29 years in good health.

This chain connects TRBV29-1 to TRBJ2-1, with 12 bases fitting TRBD2. The CDR3 totals 18 residues. The trim removed 2 bases at V and 6 bases at J, leaving 14 bases unmatched. CDR1 SQVTM and CDR2 ANQGSEA come from the germline V gene. The CDR3 loop is CSVERELSRLAGANEQFF. The CDR3 DNA follows: TGCAGCGTTGAACGCGAACTGAGTAGACTAGCGGGGGCCAATGAGCAGTTCTTC.

The rearrangement uses TRBV5-1 and TRBJ2-5; 11 nucleotides agree with TRBD2. The CDR3 covers 17 residues. Germline CDR1 and CDR2: SGHRS and YFSETQ. Trimming took 4 bases from V and 5 from J; bases not matched to a gene: 13. CDR3 bases: TGCGCCAGCAGCCAAGGGGTAGCGGGAGGGCCTCAGGAGACCCAGTACTTC. Residues: CASSQGVAGGPQETQYF. Filled out from reference TRBV5-1 and TRBJ2-5, the complete variable domain reads KAGVTQTPRYLIKTRGQQVTLSCSPISGHRSVSWYQQTPGQGLQFLFEYFSETQRNKGNFPGRFSGRQFSNSRSEMNVSTLELGDSALYLCASSQGVAGGPQETQYFGPGTRLLVL.

The chain uses TRBV10-3 and TRBJ2-3; 12 positions match TRBD2. CDR1 and CDR2 (germline): ENHRY, SYGVKD. With 5 bases clipped from V and 9 bases from J, the junction kept 9 bases outside the gene matches. CDR3 length equals 15 residues. The chain's CDR3 is CAISRLAGEEVTQYF. The CDR3 coding sequence is TGTGCCATCAGTCGACTAGCGGGAGAGGAGGTGACGCAGTATTTT.

The V call is TRBV28, the J call TRBJ2-1; 10 positions match TRBD1. The junction had 5 bases not matched to a gene; V was cut back by 2 bases and J by 7 bases. CDR3 length equals 15 residues. The germline gives CDR1 MDHEN, CDR2 SYDVKM. The DNA for the CDR3 is TGTGCCAGCAGTTTAGGGACAGGGGTTTTGAATGAGCAGTTCTTC. Protein sequence: CASSLGTGVLNEQFF.

There are a few counts of this clonotype. The CDR3 protein is CASSRLRLGYGYTF. For the CDR3, the DNA is TGTGCCAGCAGTAGACTACGACTGGGCTATGGCTACACCTTC. This chain links TRBV12-3 or TRBV12-4 with TRBJ1-2; D gene unclear. Between the trimmed V and J ends, which lost 5 bases and 4 bases, there was a span of 14 bases. The CDR3 loop spans 14 amino acids.

V gene TRBV5-1 combines with J gene TRBJ2-1; D call uncertain. The CDR3 loop spans 17 amino acids. CDR1 and CDR2 from the germline V gene are SGHRS and YFSETQ. V was trimmed by 0 bases and J by 0 bases, leaving 13 bases between them. CDR3 bases: TGCGCCAGCAGCTTGGTCCCCGGGCGAAGCTCCTACAATGAGCAGTTCTTC. This codes for CASSLVPGRSSYNEQFF.

This chain joins TRBV10-1 and TRBJ2-2; D is possibly TRBD1 or TRBD2 (5 bases each). This CDR3 spans 13 amino acids. V lost 10 bases, J lost 1 base, and 10 bases lay in between. The germline V gene has CDR1 WNHNN and CDR2 SYGVQD (reference sequence). The CDR3 DNA reads TGCGCCACCCGGGACGGGAACACCGGGGAGCTGTTTTTT. Translating gives CATRDGNTGELFF.

The chain employs TRBV7-8 and TRBJ2-1, with 9 positions matching TRBD2. Germline V gives CDR1 SGHVS, CDR2 FQNEAQ. CDR3 size: 16 residues. Trimming removed 3 bases from V and 9 bases from J; junction bases left unmatched: 12. CDR3 sequence (DNA): TGTGCCAGCAGCTTCGCTAGCGGGGCCACTTCCGGTGAGCAGTTCTTC. Residues: CASSFASGATSGEQFF.

This chain uses TRBV12-5 with TRBJ2-5; D unclear. Trimming shortened V by 2 bases and J by 7 bases, and 11 bases separated the two germline ends. The CDR3 length is 13 residues. Per the germline V gene, CDR1 is LGHNT and CDR2 is FRNRAP. As DNA, the CDR3 is TGTGCTAGTGGTTTGTCCCCTATGGGGACCCAGTACTTC. Translation gives CASGLSPMGTQYF. The whole variable domain, remainder taken from reference TRBV12-5 and TRBJ2-5, is DARVTQTPRHKVTEMGQEVTMRCQPILGHNTVFWYRQTMMQGLELLAYFRNRAPLDDSGMPKDRFSAEMPDATLATLKIQPSEPRDSAVYFCASGLSPMGTQYFGPGTRLLVL.

The chain uses TRBV28 and TRBJ2-7, with TRBD2 as a possible D gene (5 bases). V shed 2 bases and J shed 5 bases, with 13 bases lying between them. Germline-derived CDR1 and CDR2 are MDHEN and SYDVKM. The CDR3 extends over 14 amino acids. The CDR3 protein is CASSLLALPDEQYF. In DNA form, the CDR3 reads TGTGCCAGCAGTTTACTAGCATTACCCGACGAGCAGTACTTC.

This clonotype was counted only a few times. This chain links TRBV11-2 with TRBJ2-3; D gene ambiguous. The germline V and J ends were trimmed by 6 bases and 1 base, with 14 bases remaining between them. There are 15 residues in the CDR3. Germline CDR1 and CDR2: SGHAT and FQNNGV. The DNA of the CDR3 is TGTGCCAGCAGTACCACCGGACGGGGCACAGATACGCAGTATTTT. This encodes CASSTTGRGTDTQYF.

V usage is TRBV15 and J usage is TRBJ1-5; D is undetermined. CDR1 LNHNV and CDR2 YYDKDF come from the germline V gene (reference sequence). The CDR3 covers 12 residues. V was shortened by 5 bases and J by 1 base, with 3 bases between the two germline ends. CDR3 region: CATSASNQPQHF. In DNA form, the CDR3 reads TGTGCCACCAGCGCGAGCAATCAGCCCCAGCATTTT.

The chain combines TRBV5-1 with TRBJ1-6, with 7 bases aligning to TRBD1. Unmatched junction bases numbered 6, after V lost 3 bases and J lost 0 bases. The CDR3 sequence is 17 residues long. Germline CDR1 is SGHRS and CDR2 is YFSETQ. The CDR3 reads CASSSGQDYSYNSPLHF. In DNA, the CDR3 is TGCGCCAGCAGCTCCGGACAGGACTACTCCTATAATTCACCCCTCCACTTT.

The chain recombines TRBV27 with TRBJ2-1; 7 nucleotides align to TRBD1. Trimming removed 3 bases from V and 3 bases from J; junction bases left unmatched: 14. The CDR3 spans 18 residues. Germline loops: CDR1 MNHEY, CDR2 SMNVEV (reference sequence). The DNA of the CDR3 is TGTGCCAGCAGTTTCCCTTCGGACAGGCCGGGGAGCTACAATGAGCAGTTCTTC. This codes for CASSFPSDRPGSYNEQFF.

This clonotype was detected many times. This chain links TRBV28 with TRBJ2-7; 7 positions match TRBD1. CDR3 length equals 13 residues. V trimming: 5 bases; J trimming: 0 bases; junction bases outside the gene matches: 1. Germline CDR1 MDHEN, CDR2 SYDVKM. CDR3 nucleotides: TGTGCCAGCAGTCGGGACAGCTCCTACGAGCAGTACGTC. Translation: CASSRDSSYEQYV.

This CDR3 reads CASSQTKGFGVYGYTF. CDR3 DNA: TGTGCCAGCAGCCAAACTAAAGGCTTTGGGGTCTATGGCTACACCTTC. The chain links TRBV14 to TRBJ1-2, with D unclear. Germline V gene data show CDR1 as SGHDN and CDR2 as FVKESK. V lost 2 bases and J lost 4, with 17 bases in between. This CDR3 region has 16 residues.

This clonotype was seen at least ten times. This chain joins TRBV12-3 or TRBV12-4 and TRBJ2-1; weak D call: TRBD1 (5 bases). Trimming took off 6 bases at V and 9 bases at J, with 12 bases between the two ends. This CDR3 comprises 12 residues. The CDR3 sequence: CASSNRFGEQFF. CDR3 bases: TGTGCCAGCAGCAACAGGTTTGGTGAGCAGTTCTTC.

The CDR3 bases are TGTGCCAGCATTAGTAGACAGCTGAACACTGAAGCTTTCTTT. Translating it yields CASISRQLNTEAFF. This chain uses TRBV6-5 with TRBJ1-1, with D tentatively TRBD1 (5 bases). Deletions cut 7 bases from V and 0 bases from J, with 12 bases between. CDR1 MNHEY and CDR2 SVGAGI come from the germline V gene. The CDR3 extends over 14 amino acids.

This clonotype was observed at least ten times. The rearrangement uses TRBV10-3 and TRBJ1-1, with TRBD1 matching 11 bases. Trimming cost V 6 bases and J 11 bases; bases outside gene matches: 8. The germline gives CDR1 ENHRY, CDR2 SYGVKD. The CDR3 spans 13 residues. This CDR3 is CAISTGTGGYAFF. DNA for the CDR3: TGTGCCATCAGCACCGGGACAGGGGGGTACGCTTTCTTT.

In DNA form, the CDR3 reads TGTGCCAGCTCGCCCCACCCCGGGACAGATACGCAGTATTTT. Translated: CASSPHPGTDTQYF. V usage is TRBV18 and J usage is TRBJ2-3; no clear D. This CDR3 has 14 amino acids. The germline V and J ends were trimmed by 6 bases and 3 bases, with 13 bases remaining between them. Germline V gene lookup returns CDR1 KGHSH and CDR2 LQKENI.

This clonotype was detected a few times. The chain carries TRBV10-3 and TRBJ2-3; the match to TRBD1 covers 7 bases. Germline V CDR1 and CDR2: ENHRY, SYGVKD. V lost 7 bases to trimming and J lost 2 bases; unmatched junction nucleotides: 3. CDR3 size: 13 residues. The CDR3 DNA reads TGTGCCATCAACGACAGGGACACAGATACGCAGTATTTT. Its protein product is CAINDRDTDTQYF.

This clonotype was observed a handful of times. The chain links TRBV3-1 to TRBJ2-2; D is ambiguous. Trimming removed 0 bases at V and 5 bases at J, with 4 bases between. The germline CDR1 and CDR2 sequences are LGHDT and YNNKEL (reference sequence). This CDR3 spans 13 amino acids. The chain's CDR3 is CASSQDWTGELFF. CDR3 sequence (DNA): TGTGCCAGCAGCCAAGATTGGACCGGGGAGCTGTTTTTT.

J is TRBJ2-1 and V is TRBV28, with 7 bases that match TRBD2. The CDR3 runs to 15 residues. Germline V gene sequence: CDR1 MDHEN, CDR2 SYDVKM. The V and J ends lost 6 bases and 2 bases, in that order; junction bases with no gene match: 7. For the CDR3, the DNA is TGTGCCAGCAGGGAGCTAGCGGTTACCTACAATGAGCAGTTCTTC. Translating it yields CASRELAVTYNEQFF.

This clonotype was seen ten or more times. This chain links TRBV12-3 or TRBV12-4 with TRBJ2-2, with D possibly TRBD2 on 7 matching bases. Trimming stripped 5 bases from V and 5 bases from J, with 15 bases between. The CDR3 covers 15 residues. CDR3 coding DNA: TGTGCCAGCAGTCCACGGGGGGCCTTAACCGGGGAGCTGTTTTTT. Translating gives CASSPRGALTGELFF.

The J gene is TRBJ2-3, the V gene TRBV2; TRBD2 matches at 10 bases. The CDR3 loop spans 16 amino acids. The V gene end was trimmed by 8 bases and the J gene end by 8 bases; junction bases not matched to a gene: 16. CDR1 is SNHLY, CDR2 FYNNEI, per germline. For the CDR3, the DNA is TGTGCCAGCGACGTTCCTGGGCTAGCGGGAGAGGTTACGCAGTATTTT. Translating gives CASDVPGLAGEVTQYF. Together with reference TRBV2 and TRBJ2-3, the CDR3 gives the full variable domain: EPEVTQTPSHQVTQMGQEVILRCVPISNHLYFYWYRQILGQKVEFLVSFYNNEISEKSEIFDDQFSVERPDGSNFTLKIRSTKLEDSAMYFCASDVPGLAGEVTQYFGPGTRLTVL.

As to this clonotype: This could be a read error, since a much larger clone is one nucleotide away. This chain joins TRBV12-3 or TRBV12-4 and TRBJ2-5, with D maybe TRBD1 (6 bases). V lost 8 bases to trimming and J lost 5 bases, with 21 bases between them. The CDR3 runs to 15 residues. The CDR3 DNA reads TGTGCCAGCGATCTAGGACCAGGGGCTCTCGAGACCCAGTACTTC. It yields the protein CASDLGPGALETQYF.

This clonotype was seen a few times. The rearrangement uses TRBV6-1 and TRBJ1-1; D remains ambiguous. CDR1 and CDR2 from the germline V gene are MNHNS and SASEGT. The V end was cut by 7 bases, the J end by 0 bases, with 12 bases between. CDR3 length: 14 residues. In DNA, the CDR3 is TGTGCCAGCATGAGGTCCTCGATGAACACTGAAGCTTTCTTT. Encoded protein: CASMRSSMNTEAFF.

The chain uses TRBV3-1 and TRBJ2-3, with TRBD2 matching over 7 bases. Germline CDR1 reads LGHDT; CDR2 reads YNNKEL (reference sequence). The CDR3 length is 13 residues. V lost 6 bases, J lost 2 bases, and 2 bases stayed unmatched. In DNA, the CDR3 is TGTGCCAGCAGAGCGGGATTCACAGATACGCAGTATTTT. Amino acid sequence: CASRAGFTDTQYF.

The V call is TRBV12-3 or TRBV12-4, the J call TRBJ2-7; 9 nucleotides agree with TRBD2. V lost 4 bases, J lost 7 bases, and 14 bases stayed unmatched. This CDR3 has 16 amino acids. CDR3 nucleotides: TGTGCCAGCAGTTACCCCGGGACTAGCAGTTCGGGTGAGCAGTACTTC. It encodes CASSYPGTSSSGEQYF.

The sample holds a few counts of this clonotype. The chain links TRBV28 to TRBJ2-2; no clear D gene. The germline V and J ends were trimmed by 1 base and 3 bases, with 18 bases remaining between them. CDR3 length: 18 residues. CDR1 MDHEN and CDR2 SYDVKM come from the germline V gene. CDR3 nucleotide sequence: TGTGCCAGCAGTTTATTCCGCCGATTTGAAACCGACACCGGGGAGCTGTTTTTT. This codes for CASSLFRRFETDTGELFF.